The clone carrying this T cell receptor beta chain came up once. What it binds is unknown. These data belong to a study of cytomegalovirus exposure and HLA in healthy donors. Study conclusions and caveats: In vitro checks showed that a few CMV-associated chains really do target CMV antigens. The likely explanation for a cluster of highly shared sequence variants was sequencing artifact. TCR beta chains numbering approximately 150 were designated cytomegalovirus-associated.

Researchers ran the PCR with 60 Vbeta and 13 Jbeta primers. Sequenced by immunoSEQ multiplex PCR; TCRdb stores in-frame clones only, minus some. This repertoire shows more than 150,000 clones, roughly 79% found once; its top ten account for over 12%. The V and J ends lost 5 bases and 0 bases respectively, with 14 bases between them. The CDR3 extends over 16 amino acids. The germline gives CDR1 LNHNV, CDR2 YYDKDF (reference sequence). The clonotype originates from a man aged 50 or older in good health and CMV-seropositive. Sequencing input: PBMCs. The rearrangement joins TRBV15 to TRBJ2-1; perhaps TRBD1 as D (7 bases). CDR3 coding DNA: TGTGCCACCAGCGGATCTCAGGGGGGCTCCTACAATGAGCAGTTCTTC. This encodes CATSGSQGGSYNEQFF.